These T cell receptor beta chains were read from a single sample in a study of cytomegalovirus exposure and HLA in healthy donors. Repertoires were generated with immunoSEQ multiplex PCR, while TCRdb's copy carries only in-frame clones and drops some. This sample yields around 250,000 clones, of which around 91% are seen a single time; less than 0.4% belongs to the top ten. Input material: PBMCs. The source is a woman aged 18-35 years in good health and CMV-seronegative. Both conserved end residues are part of each CDR3. The D gene is left open where the match is weak. The size of a clone is reported for some rows only, either as once, few or many, or as a class for expanded clones.

d_gene: -; j_gene: TRBJ1-2; v_gene: TRBV29-1; abundance: -; CDR3nt: TGCAGCGTCACCCACGGACCGGGGGGAAACTATGGCTACACCTTC; CDR3aa: CSVTHGPGGNYGYTF
d_gene: -; j_gene: TRBJ2-3; v_gene: TRBV5-1; abundance: -; CDR3nt: TGCGCCAGCAGTCCCCTGGTGGGGGGGGGCCCGACAGATACGCAGTATTTT; CDR3aa: CASSPLVGGGPTDTQYF
d_gene: TRBD1; j_gene: TRBJ1-2; v_gene: TRBV28; abundance: -; CDR3nt: TGTGCCAGCAGTTTATCAGGGGGCGGCTATGGCTACACCTTC; CDR3aa: CASSLSGGGYGYTF
d_gene: TRBD1; j_gene: TRBJ1-5; v_gene: TRBV11-2; abundance: once; CDR3nt: TGTGCCAGCAGTGCTACAGGGGATAGCAATCAGCCCCAGCATTTT; CDR3aa: CASSATGDSNQPQHF
d_gene: TRBD2; j_gene: TRBJ2-3; v_gene: TRBV15; abundance: -; CDR3nt: TGTGCCACCAGCAGACAGGGACTAGCCGGGGGGATTACAGATACGCAGTATTTT; CDR3aa: CATSRQGLAGGITDTQYF
d_gene: TRBD2; j_gene: TRBJ2-3; v_gene: TRBV7-8; abundance: -; CDR3nt: TGTGCCAGCAGCTCGCGGGGGACCCCCACAGATACGCAGTATTTT; CDR3aa: CASSSRGTPTDTQYF
d_gene: -; j_gene: TRBJ1-3; v_gene: TRBV28; abundance: -; CDR3nt: TGTGCCAGCAGGGGACTCTCGAGCTCTGGAAACACCATATATTTT; CDR3aa: CASRGLSSSGNTIYF
d_gene: -; j_gene: TRBJ1-1; v_gene: TRBV6-5; abundance: -; CDR3nt: TGTGCCAGCAGTTACTCCACAGGTCCTGCCCCCACTGAAGCTTTCTTT; CDR3aa: CASSYSTGPAPTEAFF
d_gene: TRBD1; j_gene: TRBJ1-2; v_gene: TRBV27; abundance: -; CDR3nt: TGTGCCAGCAGTTTAATAAACAGGGGGCGGTACTATGGCTACACCTTC; CDR3aa: CASSLINRGRYYGYTF
d_gene: TRBD1; j_gene: TRBJ1-6; v_gene: TRBV19; abundance: -; CDR3nt: TGTGCCAGTAAGGACGCTGGAGGGGGCGGCTATAATTCACCCCTCCACTTT; CDR3aa: CASKDAGGGGYNSPLHF
d_gene: TRBD2; j_gene: TRBJ2-3; v_gene: TRBV27; abundance: -; CDR3nt: TGTGCCAGCAGTTTACACAGCGGGGGTGGTGAAGATACGCAGTATTTT; CDR3aa: CASSLHSGGGEDTQYF
d_gene: TRBD1; j_gene: TRBJ1-1; v_gene: TRBV6-1; abundance: -; CDR3nt: TGTGCCAGCAGTTGGACAGGTGAGAACACTGAAGCTTTCTTT; CDR3aa: CASSWTGENTEAFF
d_gene: -; j_gene: TRBJ2-3; v_gene: TRBV7-2; abundance: -; CDR3nt: TGTGCCAGCAGGACTGCTAGCACAGATACGCAGTATTTT; CDR3aa: CASRTASTDTQYF
d_gene: -; j_gene: TRBJ2-7; v_gene: TRBV19; abundance: -; CDR3nt: TGTGCCAGTAGTATGACAGGTAGCTCCTACGAGCAGTACTTC; CDR3aa: CASSMTGSSYEQYF
d_gene: -; j_gene: TRBJ1-5; v_gene: TRBV28; abundance: -; CDR3nt: TGTGCCAGCAGCCCAGGCTGGCCCCAGCATTTT; CDR3aa: CASSPGWPQHF
d_gene: -; j_gene: TRBJ2-5; v_gene: TRBV30; abundance: -; CDR3nt: TGTGCCTGGGACTTCAATGGGGAGACCCAGTACTTC; CDR3aa: CAWDFNGETQYF
d_gene: -; j_gene: TRBJ2-1; v_gene: TRBV12-5; abundance: -; CDR3nt: TGTGCTAGCCAGCTAGAGTTCTCCTACAATGAGCAGTTCTTC; CDR3aa: CASQLEFSYNEQFF
d_gene: -; j_gene: TRBJ1-1; v_gene: TRBV4-3; abundance: -; CDR3nt: TGCGCCAGCAGCCAAGATTTGTTGCAGGCAGGTCCTGAAGCTTTCTTT; CDR3aa: CASSQDLLQAGPEAFF
d_gene: TRBD1; j_gene: TRBJ2-1; v_gene: TRBV10-1; abundance: -; CDR3nt: TGCGCCAGCAGCCGAACGGGACAGGGAGACAATGAGCAGTTCTTC; CDR3aa: CASSRTGQGDNEQFF
d_gene: TRBD1; j_gene: TRBJ1-2; v_gene: TRBV10-3; abundance: -; CDR3nt: TGTGCCATCAGGGGACAGGGGGAGTATGGCTACACCTTC; CDR3aa: CAIRGQGEYGYTF
d_gene: -; j_gene: TRBJ2-3; v_gene: TRBV21-1; abundance: -; CDR3nt: TGTGCCAGTCGGTCGGATACGCAGTATTTT; CDR3aa: CASRSDTQYF
d_gene: TRBD2; j_gene: TRBJ2-1; v_gene: TRBV15; abundance: -; CDR3nt: TGTGCCACCAGCAGAGATAGCGGGGCTACCTCCTACAATGAGCAGTTCTTC; CDR3aa: CATSRDSGATSYNEQFF
d_gene: -; j_gene: TRBJ2-4; v_gene: TRBV10-3; abundance: once; CDR3nt: TGTGCCATCAGTGGCGGAGAAAACATTCAGTACTTC; CDR3aa: CAISGGENIQYF
d_gene: -; j_gene: TRBJ1-6; v_gene: TRBV5-1; abundance: -; CDR3nt: TGCGCCAGCAGCCCGGGACTGGCCTCCTATAATTCACCCCTCCACTTT; CDR3aa: CASSPGLASYNSPLHF
d_gene: TRBD2; j_gene: TRBJ2-1; v_gene: TRBV9; abundance: -; CDR3nt: TGTGCCAGCAGCGTAGCAGGTCTAGCGGGATTCAATGAGCAGTTCTTC; CDR3aa: CASSVAGLAGFNEQFF
d_gene: -; j_gene: TRBJ1-1; v_gene: TRBV4-3; abundance: -; CDR3nt: TGCGCCAGCAGCCAAGGAAGTCGGGGGAGGGGGATTATGAACACTGAAGCTTTCTTT; CDR3aa: CASSQGSRGRGIMNTEAFF
d_gene: -; j_gene: TRBJ1-6; v_gene: TRBV28; abundance: -; CDR3nt: TGTGCCAGCAGTTTATCAGGTGATAATTCACCCCTCCACTTT; CDR3aa: CASSLSGDNSPLHF
d_gene: -; j_gene: TRBJ1-1; v_gene: TRBV2; abundance: few; CDR3nt: TGTGCCAGCGTCGACACTGAAGCTTTCTTT; CDR3aa: CASVDTEAFF
d_gene: -; j_gene: TRBJ2-7; v_gene: TRBV27; abundance: -; CDR3nt: TGTGCCAGCAGTTTATCTCCCCAGGCCTCCTACGAGCAGTACTTC; CDR3aa: CASSLSPQASYEQYF